This entry features one TCR beta chain sequence. Clones were sequenced by immunoSEQ multiplex PCR, and TCRdb holds only the in-frame ones, with some missing. The sample carries about 200,000 clones, 85% recorded once. CDR1 is SGHTA, CDR2 FQGNSA, per germline. This CDR3 is 14 amino acids long. Trimming removed 3 bases at V and 2 bases at J, with 10 bases between. This sample is drawn from a study of blood T cell repertoires in COVID-19. Study summary: The cDNA or gDNA used as material had been derived from T cells, B-cell-depleted T cells, or PBMCs.

The sequencing sample was made of peripheral blood. This sequence joins TRBV7-2 and TRBJ2-5, with D maybe TRBD2 (6 bases). The sequence came from a woman aged 80 or over with acute or convalescent COVID-19. The CDR3 here is CASSFNGGQETQYF. The CDR3 DNA reads as TGTGCCAGCAGCTTTAACGGGGGACAAGAGACCCAGTACTTC.